Presented here are 27 T cell receptor beta chains from one specimen sequenced in a study of T cell repertoires in cytomegalovirus infection. These receptors have no known antigen. TCRdb recomputed calls from the reads with MiXCR, one row per CDR3 protein. The sample includes tens of thousands of distinct CDR3 sequences, around 20% of them seen just once. Source: CD8+ T cells from cultured PBMCs, taken from culture after CMV antigen stimulation. The receptors were gathered from a human donor in good health (CMV status not recorded). Some clones in this sample may be carry-over from other donors' samples.

This clonotype was found a few times. The chain joins TRBV14 to TRBJ2-7, with D unresolved. This CDR3 is 14 amino acids long. CDR1 and CDR2 (germline): SGHDN, FVKESK. The germline V and J ends were trimmed by 1 base and 3 bases, with 10 bases remaining between them. CDR3: CASSQGMGHYEQYF. The DNA of the CDR3 is TGTGCCAGCAGCCAAGGGATGGGTCACTACGAGCAGTACTTC.

The chain uses TRBV27 and TRBJ2-2; D ambiguous. The CDR3 runs to 16 residues. The germline V gene has CDR1 MNHEY and CDR2 SMNVEV (reference sequence). V lost 5 bases to trimming and J lost 6 bases, with 19 bases between them. CDR3 sequence reads: CASSAPEGVLPGELFF. CDR3 DNA: TGTGCCAGCAGTGCCCCGGAAGGAGTGCTGCCCGGGGAGCTGTTTTTT.

The chain links TRBV4-1 to TRBJ2-7, with 7 positions matching TRBD1. Germline assignment: CDR1 MGHRA and CDR2 YSYEKL. The CDR3 is made up of 15 amino acids. V lost 4 bases and J lost 4; bases outside the gene matches: 10. The CDR3, as DNA: TGCGCCAGCAGCCCCTTCCGGACAGGCGAATACGAGCAGTACTTC. Translating gives CASSPFRTGEYEQYF.

This clonotype has at least ten counts. The chain is built from TRBV7-3 and TRBJ2-5; D could derive from TRBD1 or TRBD2 (5 bases each). Trimming took off 0 bases at V and 4 bases at J, with 6 bases between the two ends. CDR1 and CDR2 from the germline V gene are SGHTA and FQGTGA. The CDR3 covers 13 residues. CDR3 region: CASSLTRGETQYF. CDR3 bases: TGTGCCAGCAGCTTAACGAGGGGAGAGACCCAGTACTTC.

The sample holds a few counts of this clonotype. The rearrangement joins TRBV19 to TRBJ2-7; 8 bases agree with TRBD1. The J segment lost 6 bases and the V segment lost 7 bases, leaving 14 bases of the junction unmatched. Germline V lookup: CDR1 LNHDA, CDR2 SQIVND (reference sequence). There are 15 residues in the CDR3. For the CDR3, the DNA is TGTGCCAGTACCTTCACACAGGGGGGCGGCTTCGAGCAGTACTTC. Protein product: CASTFTQGGGFEQYF.

This clonotype was observed a handful of times. This sequence joins TRBV15 and TRBJ1-2, with 8 bases lining up with TRBD1. Per the germline V gene, CDR1 is LNHNV and CDR2 is YYDKDF (reference sequence). This CDR3 comprises 12 residues. Trimming at V came to 8 bases and at J to 8 bases, leaving 7 bases not matched to a gene. This CDR3 reads CATSGQGRGYTF. In DNA, the CDR3 is TGTGCCACCTCTGGACAGGGCAGGGGCTACACCTTC.

This clonotype was seen more than once but under ten times. V and J are TRBV12-3 or TRBV12-4 and TRBJ2-7; TRBD1 matches at 10 bases. This CDR3 comprises 13 residues. Trimming cost V 6 bases and J 3 bases; bases outside gene matches: 2. Here the CDR3 reads CASRGTGDYEQYF. CDR3 DNA sequence: TGTGCCAGCAGGGGGACAGGGGACTACGAGCAGTACTTC.

Many counts were recorded for this clonotype. The V and J genes are TRBV12-3 or TRBV12-4 and TRBJ1-1; perhaps TRBD1 as D (5 bases). This CDR3 region has 13 residues. Trimming removed 6 bases from V and 1 base from J, with 9 bases in between. CDR3 protein: CASSLTGNTEAFF. The DNA of the CDR3 is TGTGCCAGCAGCCTCACAGGGAACACTGAAGCTTTCTTT.

This clonotype was observed a handful of times. The chain employs TRBV27 and TRBJ2-7, with D perhaps matching TRBD1 (5 bases). V lost 2 bases and J lost 1, with 9 bases in between. Germline V gene sequence: CDR1 MNHEY, CDR2 SMNVEV (reference sequence). This CDR3 is 14 amino acids long. CDR3 DNA sequence: TGTGCCAGCAGTTTACGGCAGGGATCCTACGAGCAGTACTTC. Translation: CASSLRQGSYEQYF.

The sample holds a few counts of this clonotype. V usage is TRBV20-1 and J usage is TRBJ2-7; 7 positions match TRBD1. The CDR3 is 16 amino acids. V shed 5 bases and J 2 bases; nucleotides not matched to a gene: 15. Germline V gives CDR1 DFQATT, CDR2 SNEGSKA (reference sequence). The CDR3 here is CSAFQPRDSQAYEQYF. Here the CDR3 DNA reads TGCAGTGCTTTTCAACCCCGGGACAGCCAGGCCTACGAGCAGTACTTC.

This clonotype was recorded at least ten times. This chain uses TRBV6-2 or TRBV6-3 with TRBJ2-7; the D is unclear. The CDR3 is made up of 19 amino acids. Per germline, CDR1 MNHEY and CDR2 SVGEGT. Trimming took off 0 bases at V and 5 bases at J, with 26 bases between the two ends. CDR3 residues: CASSYSPLYGNAPVHEQYF. CDR3 bases: TGTGCCAGCAGTTACTCCCCGCTCTATGGAAACGCGCCGGTCCACGAGCAGTACTTC.

The chain couples TRBV6-1 to TRBJ2-7; 9 bases align to TRBD1. Germline values: CDR1 MNHNS, CDR2 SASEGT. The CDR3 is 15 residues long. The ends lost 0 bases at V and 0 bases at J; junction bases unmatched: 0. This CDR3 reads CASSEATGGSYEQYF. In nucleotides, the CDR3 is TGTGCCAGCAGTGAAGCGACAGGGGGCTCCTACGAGCAGTACTTC.

V gene TRBV6-1 combines with J gene TRBJ2-7; weak D call: TRBD1 (7 bases). V was cut by 8 bases and J by 7 bases, with 18 bases left in between. CDR3 length equals 13 residues. CDR1 and CDR2 (germline): MNHNS, SASEGT. Written as DNA, the CDR3 is TGTGCCAGCCGGAGGGGGCCAAAAGAAGAGCAGTACTTC. Its translation is CASRRGPKEEQYF.

The V gene is TRBV7-9, the J gene TRBJ2-7; D gene ambiguous. Germline V gene data show CDR1 as SEHNR and CDR2 as FQNEAQ (reference sequence). V was clipped by 5 bases and J by 3 bases, with 8 bases between them. There are 12 residues in the CDR3. CDR3 DNA: TGTGCCAGCAGCCTCCAGAACTACGAGCAGTACTTC. Translation: CASSLQNYEQYF.

This clonotype was observed a few times. The rearrangement uses TRBV7-2 and TRBJ2-3; D is possibly TRBD1 (6 bases). The ends were cut back, 6 bases at V and 4 bases at J, with 20 bases in the middle. Germline V gene sequence: CDR1 SGHTA, CDR2 FQGNSA. The CDR3 runs 16 residues. The CDR3 here is CASSRGRGFDADTQYF. CDR3 nucleotide sequence: TGTGCCAGCAGTCGCGGCAGGGGCTTCGACGCAGATACGCAGTATTTT.

The chain joins TRBV9 to TRBJ2-7; D call uncertain. This CDR3 region has 13 residues. The germline CDR1 and CDR2 sequences are SGDLS and YYNGEE. The ends were cut back, 4 bases at V and 1 base at J, with 9 bases in the middle. Here the CDR3 reads CASSSSASYEQYF. CDR3 DNA sequence: TGTGCCAGCAGCTCGTCAGCGTCCTACGAGCAGTACTTC.

In this sample, this clonotype turned up once. The chain links TRBV6-1 to TRBJ1-2, with D hard to call. Germline V gene lookup returns CDR1 MNHNS and CDR2 SASEGT. CDR3 length: 15 amino acids. V gave up 0 bases and J gave up 7 bases, with 15 bases separating them. The CDR3 loop is CASSEADGPEAGYTF. DNA of the CDR3: TGTGCCAGCAGTGAAGCTGATGGGCCAGAAGCTGGCTACACCTTC.

This clonotype has more than one count but fewer than ten. CDR3 protein: CASSQEGPAGGSYEQYF. CDR3 sequence (DNA): TGTGCCAGCAGCCAAGAGGGTCCAGCGGGGGGCTCCTACGAGCAGTACTTC. The chain couples TRBV4-2 to TRBJ2-7; 9 positions match TRBD2. The CDR3 consists of 17 residues. V lost 0 bases and J lost 0; bases outside the gene matches: 6. Per germline, CDR1 LGHNA and CDR2 YNFKEQ.

This clonotype was seen more than once but under ten times. The chain joins TRBV7-8 to TRBJ2-1; 7 positions agree with TRBD1. From germline, CDR1 is SGHVS and CDR2 FQNEAQ. J gave up 1 base and V 5 bases, and 5 bases lay outside the gene matches. The CDR3 consists of 15 residues. CDR3 in DNA: TGTGCCAGCAGCATTAACAGGGGTTCCTACAATGAGCAGTTCTTC. Protein: CASSINRGSYNEQFF.

Only a few counts were recorded for this clonotype. The chain links TRBV7-6 to TRBJ2-7, with 10 nucleotides matching TRBD2. Losses at the gene ends were 5 bases for V and 4 bases for J; bases not matched to a gene: 8. The CDR3 consists of 15 residues. Germline V gene lookup returns CDR1 SGHVS and CDR2 FNYEAQ. The CDR3 nucleotides read TGTGCCAGCAGCCCAGGCAGCGGGAGGGGATACGAGCAGTACTTC. Amino acid sequence: CASSPGSGRGYEQYF.

V is TRBV7-2 and J is TRBJ2-5, with 10 positions matching TRBD2. There are 19 residues in the CDR3. Per germline, CDR1 SGHTA and CDR2 FQGNSA. V dropped 2 bases and J dropped 2; count of bases not matched to a gene: 14. CDR3 amino acids: CASSLNLLGLAGEQETQYF. DNA for the CDR3: TGTGCCAGCAGCTTAAATCTCCTCGGGCTAGCGGGGGAGCAAGAGACCCAGTACTTC.

The chain joins TRBV7-2 to TRBJ1-2; D uncertain. Trimming cost V 2 bases and J 0 bases, with 7 bases left between them. The CDR3 loop spans 14 amino acids. CDR1 is SGHTA and CDR2 is FQGNSA in the germline V gene. The CDR3 DNA follows: TGTGCCAGCAGCTTAATAGTAGCTAACTATGGCTACACCTTC. Encoded protein: CASSLIVANYGYTF.

The CDR3 DNA reads as TGTGCCAGCAGCGGACTGGGACAGCCCAAATACGAGCAGTACTTC. This codes for CASSGLGQPKYEQYF. This chain uses TRBV7-2 with TRBJ2-7, with TRBD1 matching over 7 bases. The V gene's germline CDR1 is SGHTA and CDR2 FQGNSA. The ends lost 5 bases at V and 4 bases at J; junction bases unmatched: 11. The length of the CDR3 is 15 residues.

A few counts support this clonotype. The V call is TRBV10-3, the J call TRBJ1-6; no definite D call. The CDR3 sequence is 18 residues long. Trimming pared 1 base from V and 0 bases from J, leaving 13 bases between. CDR1 is ENHRY and CDR2 is SYGVKD in the germline V gene. CDR3 nucleotides: TGTGCCATCAGTGAGTTGTCCGGGCCCAGCTCCTATAATTCACCCCTCCACTTT. Translation: CAISELSGPSSYNSPLHF.

This chain links TRBV5-8 with TRBJ1-6, with a weak D call TRBD1 (5 bases). The CDR3 length is 13 residues. CDR1 SGHTS and CDR2 YDEGEE come from the germline V gene. The V gene lost 4 bases and the J gene lost 7 bases, with 9 bases spanning the gap. The CDR3 reads CASSGQGNSPLHF. In nucleotides, the CDR3 is TGTGCCAGCAGCGGACAAGGAAATTCACCCCTCCACTTT. Full variable domain (missing parts from reference TRBV5-8 and TRBJ1-6): EAGVTQSPTHLIKTRGQQATLRCSPISGHTSVYWYQQALGLGLQFLLWYDEGEERNRGNFPPRFSGRQFPNYSSELNVNALELEDSALYLCASSGQGNSPLHFGNGTRLTVT.

This clonotype was seen a few times. The rearrangement links TRBV7-2 to TRBJ2-7; D is uncertain. Trimming left V 4 bases short and J 1 base short, with 14 bases between. The CDR3 spans 15 residues. CDR1 is SGHTA, CDR2 FQGNSA, per germline. DNA of the CDR3: TGTGCCAGCAGCTCCCATCCCCTAAATTCCTACGAGCAGTACTTC. Protein: CASSSHPLNSYEQYF.

This clonotype was seen only a few times. J is TRBJ2-1 and V is TRBV7-6; D gene unclear. V was pared by 1 base and J by 6 bases, with 10 bases between. Germline-derived CDR1 and CDR2 are SGHVS and FNYEAQ. CDR3 length: 14 residues. CDR3 in DNA: TGTGCCAGCAGCTTAGTCCCCGTGAGCAATGAGCAGTTCTTC. This codes for CASSLVPVSNEQFF.